This is a list of T cell receptor beta chains from one sample in a study of metastatic and nonmetastatic thyroid tumors. MiXCR re-clonotyped the PCR reads for TCRdb. There are roughly 33,000 clones in the sample; around 17% occur only once, and roughly 12% lies in the top ten. The specimen was blood. The receptor source for this set is a male donor with papillary thyroid cancer or a benign thyroid nodule (not recorded which). Some clones in this sample may be carry-over from other donors' samples. CDR3s include the opening cysteine and the closing phenylalanine or tryptophan. Fields, in order: D gene, J gene, V gene, clone size, CDR3 DNA, CDR3 protein. The D gene is left open where the match is weak. Where a row states a size, it is once, few, many or the class of an expanded clone; other rows omit it.

NA,TRBJ2-7,TRBV4-1,many,TGCGCCAGCAGCCAAGGAGAAGCGGTTCGTGCCGAGCAGTACTTC,CASSQGEAVRAEQYF
NA,TRBJ2-2,TRBV12-3/TRBV12-4,NA,TGTGCCAGCAGTTTAAGGGACTCCCATCCCGGGGAGCTGTTTTTT,CASSLRDSHPGELFF
NA,TRBJ2-3,TRBV7-9,many,TGTGCCAGCAGCCCCGGAAGCACAGATACGCAGTATTTT,CASSPGSTDTQYF
TRBD1,TRBJ1-1,TRBV4-1,many,TGCGCCAGCAGCCAAGATCCCCGACAGGGTGCTGAAGCTTTCTTT,CASSQDPRQGAEAFF
TRBD1,TRBJ2-5,TRBV5-1,NA,TGCGCCAGCAGCTTTGGCGAGTACAGGGGGGATGAGACCCAGTACTTC,CASSFGEYRGDETQYF
TRBD2,TRBJ2-1,TRBV28,NA,TGTGCCAGCAGTTTATCGCCGGGACTAGTCAACGAGCAGTTCTTC,CASSLSPGLVNEQFF
NA,TRBJ1-5,TRBV2,few,TGTTCCAGCAGTGAAGGGGAAGTTAGGGATCAGCCCCAGCATTTT,CSSSEGEVRDQPQHF
NA,TRBJ2-7,TRBV6-1,many,TGTGCCAGCAGTGAAGCCCCGGGGGAGCAGTACTTC,CASSEAPGEQYF
TRBD1,TRBJ2-3,TRBV5-1,NA,TGCGCCAGCAGCTTAACAGGGGGCCCTCTCACAGATACGCAGTATTTT,CASSLTGGPLTDTQYF
NA,TRBJ2-7,TRBV6-1,many,TGTGCCAGCAGCTCACAGGGTGTCATCTACGAGCAGTACTTC,CASSSQGVIYEQYF
TRBD2,TRBJ2-3,TRBV3-1,many,TGTGCCAGCAGCCCGACGACTAGCGGGGGGGGCACAGATACGCAGTATTTT,CASSPTTSGGGTDTQYF
TRBD2,TRBJ2-7,TRBV5-1,few,TGCGCCAGCAGCTCCTGGGACAGACTAGCGGCCTCCTACGAGCAGTACTTC,CASSSWDRLAASYEQYF
TRBD2,TRBJ2-7,TRBV3-1,many,TGTGCCAGCAGCCAAGGACTAGCGGCGTCCTACGAGCAGTACTTC,CASSQGLAASYEQYF
NA,TRBJ1-4,TRBV24-1,many,TGTGCCACCAGTGATTCGATTAATGAAAAACTGTTTTTT,CATSDSINEKLFF
NA,TRBJ2-1,TRBV29-1,many,TGCAGCGTCCCTTGGGGAGGAGGCTACAATGAGCAGTTCTTC,CSVPWGGGYNEQFF
TRBD1,TRBJ1-2,TRBV7-8,NA,TGTGCCAGCAGCCCAGCCTCCGGGACAGGGAACTCCTATGGCTACACCTTC,CASSPASGTGNSYGYTF
NA,TRBJ2-7,TRBV5-1,NA,TGCGCCAGCAGGACAGGTGTAGCCTACGAGCAGTACTTC,CASRTGVAYEQYF
NA,TRBJ1-1,TRBV25-1,NA,TGTGCCAGCAGTGAATTCAGGGCAGGGTCGGTGAACACTGAAGCTTTCTTT,CASSEFRAGSVNTEAFF
NA,TRBJ1-1,TRBV12-3/TRBV12-4,many,TGTGCCAGCCTTGGACAGTTAGACACTGAAGCTTTCTTT,CASLGQLDTEAFF
TRBD1,TRBJ2-3,TRBV19,many,TGTGCCAGTAGTATAGTCCCAGGACAGGGAGTGGGTACGCAGTATTTT,CASSIVPGQGVGTQYF
TRBD2,TRBJ2-1,TRBV25-1,many,TGTGCCAGCAGGGGCGGGGGGAGGAATGAGCAGTTCTTC,CASRGGGRNEQFF
NA,TRBJ2-7,TRBV6-1,NA,TGTGCCAGCAGGTCGCTCGGGGGTTACGAGCAGTACTTC,CASRSLGGYEQYF
NA,TRBJ1-3,TRBV12-3/TRBV12-4,many,TGTGCCAGCAGTGCGCATGGCTCTGGAAACACCATATATTTT,CASSAHGSGNTIYF
TRBD2,TRBJ2-7,TRBV28,few,TGTGCCAGCGCGATGACTAGCTGTGCATACGAGCAGTACTTC,CASAMTSCAYEQYF
NA,TRBJ1-5,TRBV19,few,TGTGCCAGTAGTTCCCGACTCAGCAATCAGCCCCAGCATTTT,CASSSRLSNQPQHF
NA,TRBJ2-2,TRBV28,many,TGTGCCAGCACCCCGAACACCGGGGAGCTGTTTTTT,CASTPNTGELFF
TRBD2,TRBJ2-5,TRBV6-1,few,TGTACCAGCAGTGCGGGGGGCAGGGAGACACAGTACTTC,CTSSAGGRETQYF
NA,TRBJ2-3,TRBV6-4,few,TGTGCCATCAGTGAGGTAGATACGCAGTATTTT,CAISEVDTQYF
NA,TRBJ1-6,TRBV30,NA,TGTGCCTGGAGTGCGGGTCAAGATAATTCACCCCTCCACTTT,CAWSAGQDNSPLHF
NA,TRBJ2-7,TRBV30,NA,TGTGCCTGGAGACGGGTGATTTACGACGAGCAGTACTTC,CAWRRVIYDEQYF
NA,TRBJ2-3,TRBV5-6,many,TGTGCCAGCAGCTTGCCCTCTCGGTCTCGGGCAGATACGCAGTATTTT,CASSLPSRSRADTQYF
TRBD1,TRBJ1-5,TRBV6-1,many,TGTGCCAGCAGGGACAGGTCGAGCAATCAGCCCCAGCATTTT,CASRDRSSNQPQHF
NA,TRBJ2-7,TRBV28,medium-sized,TGTGCCAGCAGTTCCCTTAGCCCCTACGAGCAGTACTTC,CASSSLSPYEQYF
NA,TRBJ2-4,TRBV4-1,many,TGCGCCAGCAGCCAGATGCCTTGTTGGGCCAAAAACATTCAGTACTTC,CASSQMPCWAKNIQYF
TRBD1,TRBJ2-1,TRBV28,many,TGTGCCAGCAGTTTATTGGTGGGACAGGGACCTGAGCAGTTCTTC,CASSLLVGQGPEQFF
NA,TRBJ2-5,TRBV20-1,NA,TGCAGTGCTAGAGGGTGCACCCCCGGGGAGACACAGTACTTC,CSARGCTPGETQYF
NA,TRBJ1-3,TRBV9,many,TGTGCCAGCAGCGGTCTCGGATCCACGGGCACCATATATTTT,CASSGLGSTGTIYF
TRBD1,TRBJ1-1,TRBV5-1,NA,TGCGCCAGCAGCTTAGTGCGACAGGGGTACACGGGGGAAGCTTTCTTT,CASSLVRQGYTGEAFF
NA,TRBJ2-3,TRBV12-5,few,TGTGCTAGTGGTTTGGTAAGAGCCATAAACACAGATACGCAGTATTTT,CASGLVRAINTDTQYF
NA,TRBJ2-3,TRBV5-1,few,TGCGCCAGCCGGACAGCTATCACAGATACGCAGTATTTT,CASRTAITDTQYF
NA,TRBJ1-3,TRBV28,few,TGTGCCAGCAGTTTATGGGGGATCGATGGAAACACCATATATTTT,CASSLWGIDGNTIYF
NA,TRBJ1-5,TRBV6-1,NA,TGTGCCATCGGCTTGGGAGACCATCCCCAGCATTTT,CAIGLGDHPQHF
NA,TRBJ2-6,TRBV4-3,many,TGCGCCAGCAGCCTCGGGACACAAGACTCTGGGGCCAACGTCCTGACTTTC,CASSLGTQDSGANVLTF
NA,TRBJ2-7,TRBV4-1,many,TGCGCCAGCAGCCAAGGCACCGGGGCTCCGGCCTACGAGCAGTACTTC,CASSQGTGAPAYEQYF
NA,TRBJ2-7,TRBV28,few,TGTGCCAGCAGTTCTACGACATTTACCTACGAGCAGTACTTC,CASSSTTFTYEQYF